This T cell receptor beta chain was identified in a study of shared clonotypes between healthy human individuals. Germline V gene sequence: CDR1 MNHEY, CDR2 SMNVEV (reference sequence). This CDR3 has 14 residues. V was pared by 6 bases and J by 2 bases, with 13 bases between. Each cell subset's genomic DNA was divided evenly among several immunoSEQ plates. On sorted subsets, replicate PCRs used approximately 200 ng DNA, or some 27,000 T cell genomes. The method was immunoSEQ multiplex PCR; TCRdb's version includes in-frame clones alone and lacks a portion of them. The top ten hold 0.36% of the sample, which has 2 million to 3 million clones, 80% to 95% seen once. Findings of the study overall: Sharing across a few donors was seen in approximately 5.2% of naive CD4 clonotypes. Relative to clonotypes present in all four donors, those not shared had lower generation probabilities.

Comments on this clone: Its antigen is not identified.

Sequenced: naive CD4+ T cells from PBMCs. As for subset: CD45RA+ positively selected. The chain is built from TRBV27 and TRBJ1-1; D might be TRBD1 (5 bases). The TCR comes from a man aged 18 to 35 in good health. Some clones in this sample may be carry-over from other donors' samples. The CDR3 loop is CASRARQSNTEAFF. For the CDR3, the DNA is TGTGCCAGCAGAGCAAGACAGTCTAACACTGAAGCTTTCTTT.